The entry below gives a single T cell receptor beta chain sequence along with its context. Its antigen is unidentified. This entry comes from a study of human T cells and chemical hapten exposure. Study observations and caveats: The study found expanded TCRs formed significantly more large CDR3 similarity clusters than controls.

Specified time point: patch test 1, 2 weeks after DPC sensitization. Indicated treatment: therapeutic diphenylcyclopropenone sensitization with weekly scalp DPC. Per the germline V gene, CDR1 is KGHSH and CDR2 is LQKENI. The CDR3 consists of 13 residues. After removal of 6 bases from V and 2 bases from J, the junction contained 4 bases not matched to a gene. Individual cDNA molecules in this library carried unique molecular identifiers. One entry per CDR3 protein results from TCRdb running MiXCR on the RACE reads. Among around 300,000 distinct CDR3 sequences listed, 5.5% to 8% were seen once. V is TRBV18 and J is TRBJ2-7; 7 bases are a match to TRBD2. Here the sequenced sample was whole blood, taken in connection with sensitization to the hapten diphenylcyclopropenone (DPC). This clonotype was sampled from a woman younger than 35 with alopecia areata. Some clones in this sample may be carry-over from other donors' samples. CDR3 residues: CASSRGVTYEQYF. The DNA for the CDR3 is TGTGCCAGCTCCCGGGGGGTTACCTACGAGCAGTACTTC.